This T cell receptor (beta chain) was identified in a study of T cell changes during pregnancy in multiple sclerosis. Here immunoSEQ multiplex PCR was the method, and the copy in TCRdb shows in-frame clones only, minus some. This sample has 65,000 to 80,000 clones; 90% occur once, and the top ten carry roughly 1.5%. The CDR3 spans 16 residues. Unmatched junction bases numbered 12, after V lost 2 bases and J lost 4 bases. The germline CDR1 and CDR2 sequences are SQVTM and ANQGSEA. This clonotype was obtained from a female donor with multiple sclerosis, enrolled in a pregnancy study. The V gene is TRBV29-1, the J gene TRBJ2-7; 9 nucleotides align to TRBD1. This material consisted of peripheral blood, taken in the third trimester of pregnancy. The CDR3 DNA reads TGCAGCGTTGAACTGAGGGGACAGGGCGTTTTGTACGAGCAGTACTTC. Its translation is CSVELRGQGVLYEQYF.